This T cell receptor beta chain was sequenced for a study of T cells in narcolepsy. Overall study context: Enrolled donors included narcolepsy type 1 or type 2 patients and healthy controls.

The CDR3 runs to 11 residues. Germline V gene data show CDR1 as MNHEY and CDR2 as SVGAGI. V gave up 6 bases and J gave up 4 bases, with 7 bases separating them. Comments on this clone: Its antigen is unidentified.

Findings and limits, study-wide: Blood of same and different patients, but not healthy controls, reportedly held recurring autoreactive clonotypes. Some memory CD4+ repertoires had no autoreactive clone sequences. Same-patient CSF and blood CD4+ T cell clonotypes included HCRT-specific and TRIB2-specific autoreactive ones.

Sequencing was performed with immunoSEQ multiplex PCR; in TCRdb, only in-frame clones are kept and a portion is missing. The sample shows tens of thousands of clones, about four fifths of them seen only once. Material: memory (CD45RA-) CD4+ T cells from blood. This TCR came from a human donor in good health. The V gene is TRBV6-5, the J gene TRBJ2-7; D is ambiguous. CDR3 region: CASSRSYEQYF. The CDR3 DNA is TGTGCCAGCAGCCGGAGTTACGAGCAGTACTTC.